Listed below are T cell receptor beta chains from one sample, sequenced in a study of T cell changes during pregnancy in multiple sclerosis. Only in-frame clones appear in the TCRdb table, and some are missing; sequencing was by immunoSEQ multiplex PCR. The table lists about 57,000 clones, 90% of them singletons, with around 2.3% in the top ten. This sample comprised peripheral blood, obtained in the first trimester of pregnancy. The receptors derive from a female donor in good health, enrolled as a control in a pregnancy study. CDR3s include the opening cysteine and the closing phenylalanine or tryptophan. The D gene is left open where the match is weak. The size of a clone is reported for some rows only, either as once, few or many, or as a class for expanded clones.

>-|-|TRBV7-2|TRBJ2-7
TGTGCCAGCAGCCCAACGACAGACAACTACGAGCAGTACTTC
CASSPTTDNYEQYF
>-|TRBD2|TRBV9|TRBJ2-7
TGTGCCAGCAGCGCCATGAGCGGGACTGGAACCTACGAGCAGTACTTC
CASSAMSGTGTYEQYF
>-|-|TRBV19|TRBJ1-5
TGTGCCACCTCAAATTGGGCCGGGGGGGCCCCCGGACAGCCCCAGCATTTT
CATSNWAGGAPGQPQHF
>-|TRBD2|TRBV10-3|TRBJ2-7
TGTGCCATCAGTGAGACTAGCGTTAGCTCCTACGAGCAGTACTTC
CAISETSVSSYEQYF
>-|-|TRBV4-1|TRBJ2-7
TGCGCCAGCAGCCAAGATGTCCTCGCACCGGGGCAGTACTTC
CASSQDVLAPGQYF
>-|TRBD2|TRBV4-1|TRBJ2-1
TGCGCCAGCAGCCAGGAGATGGGGACTAGCGGGAGTTATGAGCAGTTCTTC
CASSQEMGTSGSYEQFF
>-|TRBD1|TRBV7-7|TRBJ2-2
TGTGCTAGCAGCCCAACTCAGGGGGCAGCGTCCGGGGAGCTGTTTTTT
CASSPTQGAASGELFF
>-|-|TRBV7-9|TRBJ1-1
TGTGCCAGCAGCTTTACGGGGAACACTGAAGCTTTCTTT
CASSFTGNTEAFF
>-|TRBD2|TRBV18|TRBJ2-5
TGTGCCAGCTCCCCGAGGACTAGCGGGAGGGCCGGTGAGACCCAGTACTTC
CASSPRTSGRAGETQYF
>-|-|TRBV7-2|TRBJ2-1
TGTGCCAGCAGCCGGGCGGGCCTAGCCAACTACAATGAGCAGTTCTTC
CASSRAGLANYNEQFF
>once|TRBD2|TRBV2|TRBJ2-1
TGTGCCCGCGGTGGGTTAGCGGGGGCATTCGGGGACAATGAGCAGTTCTTC
CARGGLAGAFGDNEQFF
>-|-|TRBV7-2|TRBJ2-1
TGTGCCAGCAGCTACGACTGGGAGGAGCAGTTCTTC
CASSYDWEEQFF
>-|-|TRBV29-1|TRBJ1-1
TGCAGCGTTTTGATCCAGGGAAAGAACACTGAAGCTTTCTTT
CSVLIQGKNTEAFF
>-|-|TRBV4-2|TRBJ1-3
TGTGCCAGCAGCCAAGGAGGAATAAGCTCTGGAAACACCATATATTTT
CASSQGGISSGNTIYF
>-|TRBD1|TRBV28|TRBJ2-3
TGTGCCAGCAGCGAATCCGGGGACAGCCCCACAGATACGCAGTATTTT
CASSESGDSPTDTQYF
>-|-|TRBV6-1|TRBJ2-1
TGTGCCAGCAGTGTAGAGCAGTTCTTC
CASSVEQFF
>-|TRBD1|TRBV12-5|TRBJ2-3
TGTGCTAGTGGGCCAGACAGGGCTTACACAGATACGCAGTATTTT
CASGPDRAYTDTQYF
>-|-|TRBV6-4|TRBJ2-1
TGTGCCAGCAGTGACAACCTACTGAGCTCCTACAATGAGCAGTTCTTC
CASSDNLLSSYNEQFF
>-|TRBD1|TRBV30|TRBJ1-1
TGTGCCGTGTACAGGGGAGAGAACACTGAAGCTTTCTTT
CAVYRGENTEAFF
>-|TRBD2|TRBV7-9|TRBJ2-7
TGTGCCAGCAGCTTATCCCCTAGCGGGGGCGAGCAGTACTTC
CASSLSPSGGEQYF
>-|TRBD1|TRBV2|TRBJ1-1
TGTGCCAGGACCGGTACAGGGGGCTTTGGAACTGAAGCTTTCTTT
CARTGTGGFGTEAFF
>-|-|TRBV9|TRBJ2-3
TGTGCCAGCAGCGAAAGTGGACAGTTCCACACAGATACGCAGTATTTT
CASSESGQFHTDTQYF
>-|TRBD1|TRBV7-9|TRBJ1-2
TGTGCCAGCAGCTTAGGGACAGGGCCTAACTATGGCTACACCTTC
CASSLGTGPNYGYTF
>-|-|TRBV18|TRBJ1-2
TGTGCCAGCTCCCATAGGGGGGGCTATGGCTACACCTTC
CASSHRGGYGYTF
>-|-|TRBV9|TRBJ2-2
TGTGCCAGCAGCGTAGGGCCAGCGGCCCTCAGAGGGGAGCTGTTTTTT
CASSVGPAALRGELFF
>few|-|TRBV12-5|TRBJ1-1
TGTGCTAGTGGCCCTAATCCCTCTGAAGCTTTCTTT
CASGPNPSEAFF
>-|TRBD2|TRBV28|TRBJ2-3
TGTGCCAGCAGTATGAGGACTAGATTGACAGATACGCAGTATTTT
CASSMRTRLTDTQYF
>-|TRBD2|TRBV4-2|TRBJ2-5
TGTGCCAGCAGTCAACGGAGCGGGGGGCAAGAGACCCAGTACTTC
CASSQRSGGQETQYF
>-|-|TRBV5-5|TRBJ1-1
TGTGCCAGCAGCTCCCCCCATAACACTGAAGCTTTCTTT
CASSSPHNTEAFF
>-|-|TRBV6-1|TRBJ2-3
TGTGCCAGCAGTGCCCTTTGGGGCCATGATACGCAGTATTTT
CASSALWGHDTQYF
>-|TRBD1|TRBV11-3|TRBJ2-1
TGTGCCAGCAGCCCGACAGGGGGCGCGAACAATGAGCAGTTCTTC
CASSPTGGANNEQFF
>-|TRBD2|TRBV6-6|TRBJ2-5
TGTGCCAGCAGTTACCGGACTAGCCAAGAGACCCAGTACTTC
CASSYRTSQETQYF
>once|TRBD1|TRBV6-5|TRBJ1-1
TGTGCCAGCAGCCCAAGCTCAGGGGGGACTGAAGCTTTCTTT
CASSPSSGGTEAFF
>-|TRBD1|TRBV5-6|TRBJ1-1
TGTGCCAGCAGCTTTGGACAGGGGAAGAACACTGAAGCTTTCTTT
CASSFGQGKNTEAFF
>few|TRBD1|TRBV2|TRBJ1-2
TGTGCCAGCAGTGATAGTAGGGGGCAAGACTTC
CASSDSRGQDF
>-|-|TRBV7-7|TRBJ2-5
TGTGCTAGCAGCTTCGGACAGCGGGAGACCCAGTACTTC
CASSFGQRETQYF
>once|TRBD2|TRBV10-3|TRBJ2-1
TGTGCCATCAGTGCAGACTCCGGGACTAGGAATGAGCAGTTCTTC
CAISADSGTRNEQFF
>-|TRBD1|TRBV5-1|TRBJ1-1
TGCGCCAGCAGCTTGGTTGGACAGGGGCTTAACACTGAAGCTTTCTTT
CASSLVGQGLNTEAFF
>-|TRBD1|TRBV28|TRBJ2-7
TGTGCCAGCAGTGGACAGGGGAGCCACGAGCAGTACTTC
CASSGQGSHEQYF